The sample holds one count of the clone carrying this TCR beta chain. The sample comes from a study of CD8 T cells in Susac syndrome. cDNA came from approximately 0.5 to 1 ug RNA primed by random hexamers. Each CDR3 protein is one row after TCRdb ran MiXCR on the immunoSEQ multiplex PCR reads. The sample has roughly 200,000 distinct CDR3 sequences, 85% to 95% seen once. V dropped 11 bases and J dropped 4 bases, with 20 bases sitting between them. Looked up from germline, CDR1 is MNHNY and CDR2 is SVGAGI (reference sequence). CDR3 length: 14 amino acids. The chain carries TRBV6-6 and TRBJ1-1; no clear D. The sequenced sample consisted of CD4+ T cells from PBMCs. This clonotype was obtained from a human donor with multiple sclerosis. The CDR3 DNA is TGTGCCTCTCTGCCAGACAACCCTTTCACTGAAGCTTTCTTT. Translating it yields CASLPDNPFTEAFF.